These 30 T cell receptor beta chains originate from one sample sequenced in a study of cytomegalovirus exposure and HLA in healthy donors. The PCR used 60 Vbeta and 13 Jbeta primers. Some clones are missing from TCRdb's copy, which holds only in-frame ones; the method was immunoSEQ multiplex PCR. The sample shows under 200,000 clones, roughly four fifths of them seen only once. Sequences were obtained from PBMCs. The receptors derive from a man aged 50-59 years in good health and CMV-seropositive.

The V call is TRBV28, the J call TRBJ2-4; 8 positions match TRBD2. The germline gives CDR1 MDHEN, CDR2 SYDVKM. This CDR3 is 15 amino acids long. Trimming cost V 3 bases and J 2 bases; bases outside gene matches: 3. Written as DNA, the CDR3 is TGTGCCAGCAGTTTCCCGGGGGGGACCAAAAACATTCAGTACTTC. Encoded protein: CASSFPGGTKNIQYF.

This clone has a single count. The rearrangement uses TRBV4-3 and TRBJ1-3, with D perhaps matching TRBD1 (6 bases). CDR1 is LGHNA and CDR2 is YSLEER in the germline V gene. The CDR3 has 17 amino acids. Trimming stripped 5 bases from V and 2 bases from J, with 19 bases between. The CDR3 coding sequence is TGCGCCAGCAGCTCCATGCAGGGGCAAGGAGCTGGAAACACCATATATTTT. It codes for CASSSMQGQGAGNTIYF.

The CDR3 region is CATSRQGADTQYF. DNA for the CDR3: TGTGCCACCAGCAGACAGGGTGCAGATACGCAGTATTTT. The chain carries TRBV15 and TRBJ2-3; D perhaps matches TRBD1 (5 bases). V was shortened by 2 bases and J by 4 bases, with 7 bases between the two germline ends. The CDR3 length is 13 residues. Germline loops: CDR1 LNHNV, CDR2 YYDKDF (reference sequence).

The CDR3 loop reads CASSVAGGNNEQFF. The CDR3 DNA reads TGTGCCAGTAGTGTAGCGGGAGGGAATAATGAGCAGTTCTTC. The chain combines TRBV19 with TRBJ2-1; 11 bases line up with TRBD2. J was trimmed by 7 bases and V by 5 bases; bases with no gene match: 4. This CDR3 has 14 amino acids. Germline CDR1 is LNHDA and CDR2 is SQIVND (reference sequence).

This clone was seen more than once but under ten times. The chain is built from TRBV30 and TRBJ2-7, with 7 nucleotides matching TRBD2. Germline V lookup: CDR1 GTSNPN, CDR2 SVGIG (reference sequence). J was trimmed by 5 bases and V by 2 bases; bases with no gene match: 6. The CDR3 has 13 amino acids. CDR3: CAWSPLGGNEQYF. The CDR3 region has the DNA TGTGCCTGGAGTCCCCTGGGAGGGAACGAGCAGTACTTC.

CDR3 nucleotide sequence: TGCAGCGTCGATAGGACAGGGGGCGCGAATGGCTACACCTTC. As protein: CSVDRTGGANGYTF. The chain combines TRBV29-1 with TRBJ1-2; 11 nucleotides align to TRBD1. V trimming: 6 bases; J trimming: 6 bases; junction bases outside the gene matches: 9. Germline CDR1 and CDR2: SQVTM and ANQGSEA. The CDR3 length is 14 residues.

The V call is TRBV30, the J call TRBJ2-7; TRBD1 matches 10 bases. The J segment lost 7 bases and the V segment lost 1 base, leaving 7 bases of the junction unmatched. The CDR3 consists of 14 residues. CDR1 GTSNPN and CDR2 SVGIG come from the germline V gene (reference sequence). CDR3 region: CAWSEGQGLDEQYF. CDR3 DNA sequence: TGTGCCTGGAGTGAGGGACAGGGGCTGGATGAGCAGTACTTC.

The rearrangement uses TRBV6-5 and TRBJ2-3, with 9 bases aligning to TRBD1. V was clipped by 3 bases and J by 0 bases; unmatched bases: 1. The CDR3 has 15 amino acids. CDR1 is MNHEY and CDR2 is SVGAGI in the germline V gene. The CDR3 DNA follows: TGTGCCAGCAGTTATGGGACAGGGAGCACAGATACGCAGTATTTT. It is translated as CASSYGTGSTDTQYF.

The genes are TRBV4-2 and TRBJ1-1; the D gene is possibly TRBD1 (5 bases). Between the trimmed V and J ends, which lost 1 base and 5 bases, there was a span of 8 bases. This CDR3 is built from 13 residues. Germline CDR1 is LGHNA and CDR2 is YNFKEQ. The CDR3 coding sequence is TGTGCCAGCAGCCAAGCCAGGGCAACTGAAGCTTTCTTT. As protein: CASSQARATEAFF.

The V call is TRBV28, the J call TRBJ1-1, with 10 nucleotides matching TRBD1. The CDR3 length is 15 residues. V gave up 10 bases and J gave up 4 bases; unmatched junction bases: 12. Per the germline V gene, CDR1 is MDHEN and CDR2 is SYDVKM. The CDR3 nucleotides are TGTGCCACCCGGGACAGGGGAGTACCTAGCACTGAAGCTTTCTTT. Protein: CATRDRGVPSTEAFF.

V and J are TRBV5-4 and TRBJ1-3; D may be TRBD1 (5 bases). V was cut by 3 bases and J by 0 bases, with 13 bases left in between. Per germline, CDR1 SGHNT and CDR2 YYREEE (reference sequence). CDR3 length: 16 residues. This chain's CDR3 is CASSSSQVSSGNTIYF. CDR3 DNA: TGTGCCAGCAGCTCCTCACAGGTATCCTCTGGAAACACCATATATTTT.

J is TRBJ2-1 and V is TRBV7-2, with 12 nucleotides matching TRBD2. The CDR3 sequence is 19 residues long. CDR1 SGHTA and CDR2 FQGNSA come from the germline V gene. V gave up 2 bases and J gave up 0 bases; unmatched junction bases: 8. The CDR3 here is CASSLILAGGKPSYNEQFF. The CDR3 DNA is TGTGCCAGCAGCTTAATCCTAGCGGGGGGGAAGCCCTCCTACAATGAGCAGTTCTTC.

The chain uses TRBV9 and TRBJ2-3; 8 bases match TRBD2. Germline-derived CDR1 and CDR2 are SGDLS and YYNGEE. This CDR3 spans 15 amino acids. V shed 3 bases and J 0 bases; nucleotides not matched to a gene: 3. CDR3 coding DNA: TGTGCCAGCAGCGGGCCTAGCGGGAGCACAGATACGCAGTATTTT. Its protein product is CASSGPSGSTDTQYF.

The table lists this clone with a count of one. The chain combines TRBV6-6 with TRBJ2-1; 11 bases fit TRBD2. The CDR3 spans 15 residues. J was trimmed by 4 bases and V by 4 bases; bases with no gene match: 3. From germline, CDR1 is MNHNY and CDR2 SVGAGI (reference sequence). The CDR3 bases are TGTGCCAGCAGTTCCAGACTAGCGGGGTACAATGAGCAGTTCTTC. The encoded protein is CASSSRLAGYNEQFF.

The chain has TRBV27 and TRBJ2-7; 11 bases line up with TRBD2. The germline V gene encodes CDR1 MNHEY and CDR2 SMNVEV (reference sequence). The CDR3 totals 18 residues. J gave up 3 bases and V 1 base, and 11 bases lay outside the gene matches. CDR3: CASSLLYPTSGRVYEQYF. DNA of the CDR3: TGTGCCAGCAGTTTATTATACCCCACTAGCGGGAGAGTCTACGAGCAGTACTTC.

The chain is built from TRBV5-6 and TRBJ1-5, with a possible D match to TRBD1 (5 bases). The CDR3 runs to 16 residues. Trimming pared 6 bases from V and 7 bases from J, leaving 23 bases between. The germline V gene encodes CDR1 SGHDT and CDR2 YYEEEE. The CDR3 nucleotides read TGTGCCAGCACCATCGAGGAAATAGGGGAGGGCCAGCCCCAGCATTTT. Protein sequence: CASTIEEIGEGQPQHF.

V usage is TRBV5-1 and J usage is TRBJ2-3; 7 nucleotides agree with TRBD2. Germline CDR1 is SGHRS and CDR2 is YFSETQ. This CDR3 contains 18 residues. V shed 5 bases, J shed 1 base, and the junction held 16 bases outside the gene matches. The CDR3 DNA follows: TGCGCCAGCAGTAACGGTGCGGGAGTGGTCTCCGGCACAGATACGCAGTATTTT. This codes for CASSNGAGVVSGTDTQYF. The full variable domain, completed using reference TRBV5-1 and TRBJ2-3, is KAGVTQTPRYLIKTRGQQVTLSCSPISGHRSVSWYQQTPGQGLQFLFEYFSETQRNKGNFPGRFSGRQFSNSRSEMNVSTLELGDSALYLCASSNGAGVVSGTDTQYFGPGTRLTVL.

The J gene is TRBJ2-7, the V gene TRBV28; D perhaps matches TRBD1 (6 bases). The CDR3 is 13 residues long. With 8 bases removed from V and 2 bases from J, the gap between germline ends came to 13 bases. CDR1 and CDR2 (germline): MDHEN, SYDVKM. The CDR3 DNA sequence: TGTGCCAGCTCCTCCTGGACAGCCTACGAGCAGTACTTC. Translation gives CASSSWTAYEQYF.

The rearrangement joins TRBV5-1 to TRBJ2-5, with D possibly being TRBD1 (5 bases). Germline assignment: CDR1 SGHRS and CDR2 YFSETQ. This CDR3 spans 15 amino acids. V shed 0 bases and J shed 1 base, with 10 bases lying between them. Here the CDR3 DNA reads TGCGCCAGCAGCTTGGCCTGGCAGGGCCAAGAGACCCAGTACTTC. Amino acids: CASSLAWQGQETQYF.

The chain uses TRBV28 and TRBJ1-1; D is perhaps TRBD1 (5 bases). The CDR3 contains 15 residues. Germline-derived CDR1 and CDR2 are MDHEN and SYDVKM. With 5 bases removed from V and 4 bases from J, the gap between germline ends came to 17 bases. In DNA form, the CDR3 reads TGTGCCAGCAGTAGGCAGGGAATTCAGGGCACTGAAGCTTTCTTT. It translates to CASSRQGIQGTEAFF.

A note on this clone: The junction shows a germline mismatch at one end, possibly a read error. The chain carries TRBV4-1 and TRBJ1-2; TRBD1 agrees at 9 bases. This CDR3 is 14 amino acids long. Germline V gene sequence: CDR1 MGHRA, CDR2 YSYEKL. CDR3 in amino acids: CASTSRTGELVGPF. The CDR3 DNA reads TGCGCCAGCACCTCGAGGACAGGGGAGCTCGTTGGTCCCTTC.

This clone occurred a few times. CDR3 protein: CATTAGNPYNEQFF. CDR3 DNA: TGTGCCACCACAGCGGGGAACCCCTACAATGAGCAGTTCTTC. The chain has TRBV15 and TRBJ2-1; 7 positions match TRBD2. Germline CDR1 reads LNHNV; CDR2 reads YYDKDF (reference sequence). CDR3 length: 14 amino acids. The V gene end was trimmed by 7 bases and the J gene end by 2 bases; junction bases not matched to a gene: 5.

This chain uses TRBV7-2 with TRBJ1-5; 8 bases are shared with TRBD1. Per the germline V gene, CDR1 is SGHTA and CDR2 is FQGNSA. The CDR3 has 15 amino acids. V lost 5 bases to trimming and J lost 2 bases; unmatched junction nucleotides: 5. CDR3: CASSSDRGGNQPQHF. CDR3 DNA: TGTGCCAGCAGCAGTGACAGGGGAGGCAATCAGCCCCAGCATTTT.

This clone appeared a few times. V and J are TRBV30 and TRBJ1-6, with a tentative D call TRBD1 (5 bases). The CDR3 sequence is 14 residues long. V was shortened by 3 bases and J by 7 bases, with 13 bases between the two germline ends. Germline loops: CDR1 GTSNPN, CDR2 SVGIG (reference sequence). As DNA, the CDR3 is TGTGCCTGGAGCACCGGGACTGGGAATTCACCCCTCCACTTT. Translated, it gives CAWSTGTGNSPLHF.

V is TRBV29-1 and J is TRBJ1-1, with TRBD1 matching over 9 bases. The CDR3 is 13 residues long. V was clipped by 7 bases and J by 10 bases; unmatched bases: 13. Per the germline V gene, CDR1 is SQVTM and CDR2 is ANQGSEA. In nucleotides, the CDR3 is TGCAGCGGGAACAGGGGGCGCGAATTGGGAGCTTTCTTT. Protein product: CSGNRGRELGAFF.

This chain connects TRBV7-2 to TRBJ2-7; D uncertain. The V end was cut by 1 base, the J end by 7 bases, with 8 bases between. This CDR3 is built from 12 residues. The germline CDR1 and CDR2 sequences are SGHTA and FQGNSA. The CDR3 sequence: CASSLDGWEQYF. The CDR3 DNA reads TGTGCCAGCAGCTTAGATGGCTGGGAGCAGTACTTC.

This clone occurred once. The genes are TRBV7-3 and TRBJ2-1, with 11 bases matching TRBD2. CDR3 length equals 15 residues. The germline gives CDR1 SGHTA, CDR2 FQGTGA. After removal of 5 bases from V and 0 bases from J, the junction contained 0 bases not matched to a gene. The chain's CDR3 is CASSTSGSSYNEQFF. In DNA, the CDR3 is TGTGCCAGCAGCACTAGCGGGAGCTCCTACAATGAGCAGTTCTTC.

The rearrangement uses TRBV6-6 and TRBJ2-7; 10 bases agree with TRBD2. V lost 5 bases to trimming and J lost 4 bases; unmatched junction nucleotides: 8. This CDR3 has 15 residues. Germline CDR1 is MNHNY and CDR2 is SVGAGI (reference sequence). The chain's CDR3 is CASSPSGRAGYEQYF. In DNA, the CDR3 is TGTGCCAGCAGTCCAAGCGGGAGGGCCGGTTACGAGCAGTACTTC.

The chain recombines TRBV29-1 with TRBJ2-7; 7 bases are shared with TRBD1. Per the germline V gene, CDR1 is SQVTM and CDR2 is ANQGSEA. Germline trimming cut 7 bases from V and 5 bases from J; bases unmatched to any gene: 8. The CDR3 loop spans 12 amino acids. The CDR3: CSALDRVDEQYF. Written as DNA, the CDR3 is TGCAGCGCCCTAGACAGGGTGGACGAGCAGTACTTC.

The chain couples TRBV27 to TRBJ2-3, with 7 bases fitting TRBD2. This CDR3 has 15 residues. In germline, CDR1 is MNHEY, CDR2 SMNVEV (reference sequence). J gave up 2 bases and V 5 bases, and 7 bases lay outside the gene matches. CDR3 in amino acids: CASSQPSGPTDTQYF. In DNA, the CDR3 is TGTGCCAGCAGTCAGCCTAGCGGACCCACAGATACGCAGTATTTT.